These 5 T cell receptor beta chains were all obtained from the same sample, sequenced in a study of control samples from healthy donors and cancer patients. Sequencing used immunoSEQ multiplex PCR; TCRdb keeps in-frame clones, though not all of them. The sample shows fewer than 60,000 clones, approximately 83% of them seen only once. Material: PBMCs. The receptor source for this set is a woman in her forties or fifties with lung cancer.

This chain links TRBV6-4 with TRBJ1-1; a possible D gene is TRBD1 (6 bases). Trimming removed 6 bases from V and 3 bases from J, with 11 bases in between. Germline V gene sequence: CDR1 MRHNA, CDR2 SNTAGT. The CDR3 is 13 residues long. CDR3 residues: CASRSRGDTEAFF. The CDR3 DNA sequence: TGTGCCAGCAGGAGTAGGGGGGACACTGAAGCTTTCTTT.

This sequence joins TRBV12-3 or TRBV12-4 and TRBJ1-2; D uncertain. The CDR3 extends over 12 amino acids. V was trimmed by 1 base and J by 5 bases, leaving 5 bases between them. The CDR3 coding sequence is TGTGCCAGCAGTTTAGATACTTATGGCTACACCTTC. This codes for CASSLDTYGYTF.

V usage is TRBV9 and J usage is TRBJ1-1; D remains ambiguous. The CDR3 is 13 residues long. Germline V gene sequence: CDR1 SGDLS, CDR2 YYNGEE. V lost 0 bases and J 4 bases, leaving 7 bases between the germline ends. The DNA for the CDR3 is TGTGCCAGCAGCGTAGGACACCTCACTGAAGCTTTCTTT. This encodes CASSVGHLTEAFF.

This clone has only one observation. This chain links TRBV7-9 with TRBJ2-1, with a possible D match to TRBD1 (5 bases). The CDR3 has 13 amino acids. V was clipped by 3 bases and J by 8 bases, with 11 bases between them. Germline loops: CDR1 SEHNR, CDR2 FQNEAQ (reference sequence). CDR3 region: CASSLDSTDEQFF. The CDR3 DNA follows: TGTGCCAGCAGCTTGGATTCGACAGATGAGCAGTTCTTC.

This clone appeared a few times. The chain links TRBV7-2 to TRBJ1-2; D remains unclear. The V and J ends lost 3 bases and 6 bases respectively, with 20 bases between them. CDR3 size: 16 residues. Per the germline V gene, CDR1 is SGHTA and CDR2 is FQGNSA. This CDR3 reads CASSFGQRFLLDGYTF. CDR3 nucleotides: TGTGCCAGCAGCTTTGGGCAGCGATTCCTACTTGATGGCTACACCTTC.